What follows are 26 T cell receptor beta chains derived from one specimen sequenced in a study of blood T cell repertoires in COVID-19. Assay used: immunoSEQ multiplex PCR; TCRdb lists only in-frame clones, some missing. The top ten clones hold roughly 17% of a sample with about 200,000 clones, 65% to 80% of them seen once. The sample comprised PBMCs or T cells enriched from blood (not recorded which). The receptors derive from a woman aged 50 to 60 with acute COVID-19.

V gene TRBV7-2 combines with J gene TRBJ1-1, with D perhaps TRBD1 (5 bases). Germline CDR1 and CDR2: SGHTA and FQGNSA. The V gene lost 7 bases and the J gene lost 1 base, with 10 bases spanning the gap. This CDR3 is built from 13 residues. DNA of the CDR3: TGTGCCAGCACCCAACAGGAGAACACTGAAGCTTTCTTT. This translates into CASTQQENTEAFF. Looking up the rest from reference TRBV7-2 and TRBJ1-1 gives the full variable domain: GAGVSQSPSNKVTEKGKDVELRCDPISGHTALYWYRQSLGQGLEFLIYFQGNSAPDKSGLPSDRFSAERTGGSVSTLTIQRTQQEDSAVYLCASTQQENTEAFFGQGTRLTVV.

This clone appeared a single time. CDR3 sequence (DNA): TGTGCCAGCAGCCCCGGGACTAGCGAGGACAATGAGCAGTTCTTC. Protein: CASSPGTSEDNEQFF. The rearrangement links TRBV4-2 to TRBJ2-1, with 10 bases that match TRBD2. This CDR3 has 15 amino acids. Germline V gene lookup returns CDR1 LGHNA and CDR2 YNFKEQ. With 4 bases clipped from V and 5 bases from J, the junction kept 5 bases outside the gene matches.

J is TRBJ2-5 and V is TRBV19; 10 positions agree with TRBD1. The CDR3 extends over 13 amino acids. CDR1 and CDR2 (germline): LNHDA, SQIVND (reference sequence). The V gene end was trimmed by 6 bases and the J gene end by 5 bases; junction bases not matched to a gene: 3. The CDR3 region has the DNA TGTGCCAGTAGGGGGACAGGGGTGGAGACCCAGTACTTC. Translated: CASRGTGVETQYF.

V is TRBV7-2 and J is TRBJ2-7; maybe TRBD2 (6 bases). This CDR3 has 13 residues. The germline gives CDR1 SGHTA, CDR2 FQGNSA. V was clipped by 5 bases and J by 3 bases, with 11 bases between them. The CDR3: CASSGEGGYEQYV. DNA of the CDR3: TGTGCCAGCAGCGGCGAGGGAGGCTACGAGCAGTACGTC.

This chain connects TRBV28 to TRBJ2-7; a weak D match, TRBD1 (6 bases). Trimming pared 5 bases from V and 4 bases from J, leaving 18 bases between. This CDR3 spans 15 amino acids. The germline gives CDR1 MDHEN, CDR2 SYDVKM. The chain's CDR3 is CASSPLEDRLYEQYV. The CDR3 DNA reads TGTGCCAGCAGTCCGCTCGAGGACAGACTATACGAGCAGTACGTC.

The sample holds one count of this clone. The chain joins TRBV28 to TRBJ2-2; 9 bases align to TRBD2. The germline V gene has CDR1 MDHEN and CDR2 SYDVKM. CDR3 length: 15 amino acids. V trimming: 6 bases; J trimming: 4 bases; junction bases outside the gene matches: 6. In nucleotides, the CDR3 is TGTGCCAGCAGCTACGAGCGGGGGGTCACCGGGGAGCTGTTTTTT. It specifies CASSYERGVTGELFF.

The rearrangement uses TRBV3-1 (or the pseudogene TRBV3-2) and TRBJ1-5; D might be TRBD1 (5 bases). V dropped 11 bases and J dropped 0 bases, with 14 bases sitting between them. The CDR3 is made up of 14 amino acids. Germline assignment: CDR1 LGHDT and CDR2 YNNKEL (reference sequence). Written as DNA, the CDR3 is TGTGCCCTTGAGACAGCCCCTAGCAATCAGCCCCAGCATTTT. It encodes CALETAPSNQPQHF.

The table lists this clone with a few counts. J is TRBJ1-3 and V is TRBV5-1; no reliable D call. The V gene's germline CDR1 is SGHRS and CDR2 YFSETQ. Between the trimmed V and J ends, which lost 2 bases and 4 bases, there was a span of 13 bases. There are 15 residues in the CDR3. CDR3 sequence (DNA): TGCGCCAGCAGCTTACAGTCTGCTCAAGGAAACACCATATATTTT. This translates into CASSLQSAQGNTIYF.

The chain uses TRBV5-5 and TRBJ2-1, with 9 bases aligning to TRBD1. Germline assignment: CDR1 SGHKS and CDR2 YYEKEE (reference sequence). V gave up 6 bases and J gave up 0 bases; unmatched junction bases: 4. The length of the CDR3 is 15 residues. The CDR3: CASTPTGGSYNEQFF. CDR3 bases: TGTGCCAGCACCCCGACAGGGGGCTCCTACAATGAGCAGTTCTTC.

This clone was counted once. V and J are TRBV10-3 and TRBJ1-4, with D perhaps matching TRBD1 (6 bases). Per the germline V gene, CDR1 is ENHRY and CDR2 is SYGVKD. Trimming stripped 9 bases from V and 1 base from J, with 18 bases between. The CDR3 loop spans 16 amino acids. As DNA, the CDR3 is TGTGCCATGTCCCCCGGGGGGCCGGGAACTAATGAAAAACTGTTTTTT. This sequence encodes CAMSPGGPGTNEKLFF.

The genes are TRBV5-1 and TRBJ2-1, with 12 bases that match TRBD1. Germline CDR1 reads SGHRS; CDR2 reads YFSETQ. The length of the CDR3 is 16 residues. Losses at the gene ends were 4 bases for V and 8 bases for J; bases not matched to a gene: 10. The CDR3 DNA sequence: TGCGCCAGCAGCCTCACGCCGGGACAGGGGGCCTATGAGCAGTTCTTC. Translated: CASSLTPGQGAYEQFF.

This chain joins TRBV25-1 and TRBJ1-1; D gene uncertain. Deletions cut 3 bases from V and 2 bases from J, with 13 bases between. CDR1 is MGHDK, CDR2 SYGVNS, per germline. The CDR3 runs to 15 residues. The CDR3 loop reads CASSEAGPANTEAFF. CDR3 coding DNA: TGTGCCAGCAGTGAGGCAGGCCCAGCAAACACTGAAGCTTTCTTT.

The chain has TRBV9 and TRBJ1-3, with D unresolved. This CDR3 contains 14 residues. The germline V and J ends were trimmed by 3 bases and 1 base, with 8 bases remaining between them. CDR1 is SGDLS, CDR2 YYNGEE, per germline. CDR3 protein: CASSALPSGNTIYF. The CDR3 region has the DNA TGTGCCAGCAGCGCCCTCCCTTCTGGAAACACCATATATTTT. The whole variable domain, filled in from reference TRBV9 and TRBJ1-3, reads DSGVTQTPKHLITATGQRVTLRCSPRSGDLSVYWYQQSLDQGLQFLIQYYNGEERAKGNILERFSAQQFPDLHSELNLSSLELGDSALYFCASSALPSGNTIYFGEGSWLTVV.

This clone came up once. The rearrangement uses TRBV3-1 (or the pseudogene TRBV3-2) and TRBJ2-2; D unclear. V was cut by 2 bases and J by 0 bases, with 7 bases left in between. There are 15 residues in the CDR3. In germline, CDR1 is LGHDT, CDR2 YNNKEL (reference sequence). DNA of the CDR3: TGTGCCAGCAGCCAAATCCCTCCGAACACCGGGGAGCTGTTTTTT. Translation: CASSQIPPNTGELFF.

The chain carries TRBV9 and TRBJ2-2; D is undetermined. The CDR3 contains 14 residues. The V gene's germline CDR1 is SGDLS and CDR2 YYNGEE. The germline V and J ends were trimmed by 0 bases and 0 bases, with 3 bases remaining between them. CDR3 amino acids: CASSVAPNTGELFF. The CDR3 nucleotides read TGTGCCAGCAGCGTAGCTCCGAACACCGGGGAGCTGTTTTTT.

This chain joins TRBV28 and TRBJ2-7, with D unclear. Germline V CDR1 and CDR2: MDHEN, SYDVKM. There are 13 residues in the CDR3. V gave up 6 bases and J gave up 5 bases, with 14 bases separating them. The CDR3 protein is CASSLTRVHEQYV. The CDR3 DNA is TGTGCCAGCAGCCTGACCCGGGTCCACGAGCAGTACGTC.

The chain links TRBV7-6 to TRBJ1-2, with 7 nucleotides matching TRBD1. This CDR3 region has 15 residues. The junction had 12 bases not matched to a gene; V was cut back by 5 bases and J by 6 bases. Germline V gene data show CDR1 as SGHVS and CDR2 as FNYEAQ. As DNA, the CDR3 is TGTGCCAGCAGCCCCCAGAACAGGGGCAGCGATGGCTACACCTTC. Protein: CASSPQNRGSDGYTF.

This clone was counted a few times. This chain's CDR3 is CASSNRGLQPQHF. In nucleotides, the CDR3 is TGTGCCAGCAGTAACAGGGGGCTTCAGCCCCAGCATTTT. The rearrangement joins TRBV21-1 to TRBJ1-5; the table's D call of TRBD1 was not tested on the DNA. TRBV21-1 is a documented pseudogene. The CDR3 length is 13 residues.

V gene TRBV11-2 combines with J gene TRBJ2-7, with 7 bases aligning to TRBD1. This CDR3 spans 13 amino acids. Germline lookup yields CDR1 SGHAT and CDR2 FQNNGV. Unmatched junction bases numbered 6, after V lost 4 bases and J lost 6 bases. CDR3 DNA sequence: TGTGCCAGCAGCTCTCAGACAGGGCTCGAGCAGTACGTC. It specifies CASSSQTGLEQYV.

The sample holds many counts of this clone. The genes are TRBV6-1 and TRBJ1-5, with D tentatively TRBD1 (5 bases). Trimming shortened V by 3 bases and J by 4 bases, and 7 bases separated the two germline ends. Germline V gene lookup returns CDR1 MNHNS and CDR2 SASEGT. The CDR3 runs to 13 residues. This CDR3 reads CASSDRENQPQHF. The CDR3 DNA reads TGTGCCAGCAGTGACAGGGAAAATCAGCCCCAGCATTTT.

In nucleotides, the CDR3 is TGTGCCAGCAGCGGTCTACAGGGGTCGATTCTCACTGAAGCTTTCTTT. Translated: CASSGLQGSILTEAFF. The rearrangement uses TRBV28 and TRBJ1-1, with TRBD1 matching over 7 bases. This CDR3 is built from 16 residues. V lost 6 bases, J lost 4 bases, and 14 bases stayed unmatched. Germline lookup yields CDR1 MDHEN and CDR2 SYDVKM.

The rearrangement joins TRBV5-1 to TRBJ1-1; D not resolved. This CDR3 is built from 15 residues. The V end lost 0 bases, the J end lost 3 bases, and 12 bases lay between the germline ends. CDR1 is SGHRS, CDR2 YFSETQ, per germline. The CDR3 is CASSLADPGYTEAFF. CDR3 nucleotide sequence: TGCGCCAGCAGCTTGGCCGACCCGGGATACACTGAAGCTTTCTTT.

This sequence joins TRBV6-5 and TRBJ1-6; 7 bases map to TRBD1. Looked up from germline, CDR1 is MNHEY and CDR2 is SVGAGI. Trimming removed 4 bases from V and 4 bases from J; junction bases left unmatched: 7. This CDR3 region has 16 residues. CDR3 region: CASSWRQGAYNSPLHF. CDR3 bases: TGTGCCAGCAGTTGGCGACAGGGCGCATATAATTCACCCCTCCACTTT.

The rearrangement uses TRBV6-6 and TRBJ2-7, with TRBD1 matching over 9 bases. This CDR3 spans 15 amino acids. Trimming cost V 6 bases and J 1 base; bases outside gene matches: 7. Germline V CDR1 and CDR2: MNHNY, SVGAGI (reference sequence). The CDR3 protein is CASRLDRGSSYEQYV. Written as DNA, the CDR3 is TGTGCCAGCAGATTAGACAGGGGGTCGTCCTACGAGCAGTACGTC.

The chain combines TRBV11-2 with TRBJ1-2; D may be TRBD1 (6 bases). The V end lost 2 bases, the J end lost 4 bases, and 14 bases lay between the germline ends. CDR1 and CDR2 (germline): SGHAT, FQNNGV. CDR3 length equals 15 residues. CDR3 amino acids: CASSLSGGRAYGYTF. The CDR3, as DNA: TGTGCCAGCAGCTTAAGCGGGGGGCGGGCCTATGGCTACACCTTC.

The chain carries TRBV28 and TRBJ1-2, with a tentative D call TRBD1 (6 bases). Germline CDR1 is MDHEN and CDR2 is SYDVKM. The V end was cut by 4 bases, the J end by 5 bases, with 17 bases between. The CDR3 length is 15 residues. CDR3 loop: CASSSSTGYIYGYTF. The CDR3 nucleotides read TGTGCCAGCAGTTCCTCGACAGGATACATTTATGGCTACACCTTC.